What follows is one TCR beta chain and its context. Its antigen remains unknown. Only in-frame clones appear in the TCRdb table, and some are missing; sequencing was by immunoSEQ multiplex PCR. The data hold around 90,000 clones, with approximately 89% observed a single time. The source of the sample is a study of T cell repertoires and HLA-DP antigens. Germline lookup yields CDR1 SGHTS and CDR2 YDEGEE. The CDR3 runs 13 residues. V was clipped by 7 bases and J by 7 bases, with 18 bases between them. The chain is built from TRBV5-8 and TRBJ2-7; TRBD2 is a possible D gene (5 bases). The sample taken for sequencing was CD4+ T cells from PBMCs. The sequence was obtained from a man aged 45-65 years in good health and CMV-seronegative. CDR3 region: CASGGSLPFEQYF. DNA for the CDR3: TGTGCCAGCGGAGGCAGCCTTCCGTTTGAGCAGTACTTC.